Listed below are T cell receptor beta chains from one sample, sequenced in a study of T cell responses to AZD1222 COVID-19 vaccine. TCRdb keeps only in-frame clones here, not all; method: immunoSEQ multiplex PCR. The repertoire has about 170,000 clones, approximately 95% of them found once; the top ten carry approximately 3.9%. The source material was peripheral blood, sampled on day 0 of AZD1222 vaccination. These receptors originate from an adult in good health. The CDR3 runs from the conserved cysteine through the conserved F or W. The D gene is left open where the match is weak. Rows may omit the clone size; those that give it use once, few, many or a size class.

d_call: TRBD1; v_call: TRBV7-9; clone_size: .; j_call: TRBJ1-1; cdr3_nt: TGTGCCAGCAGCTCCGGGACGGCAGGGGGGACTGAAGCTTTCTTT; cdr3_aa: CASSSGTAGGTEAFF
d_call: TRBD1; v_call: TRBV5-1; clone_size: .; j_call: TRBJ1-2; cdr3_nt: TGCGCCAGCAGTGGGAACGCCGGGACAGACTATGGCTACACCTTC; cdr3_aa: CASSGNAGTDYGYTF
d_call: .; v_call: TRBV7-2; clone_size: .; j_call: TRBJ2-7; cdr3_nt: TGTGCCAGCAGCTTCCCGGGGACCTACGAGCAGTACTTC; cdr3_aa: CASSFPGTYEQYF
d_call: TRBD1; v_call: TRBV5-1; clone_size: .; j_call: TRBJ2-3; cdr3_nt: TGCGCCAGCAGCTTGTTGGGGACAGGGACAGATACGCAGTATTTT; cdr3_aa: CASSLLGTGTDTQYF
d_call: .; v_call: TRBV11-3; clone_size: .; j_call: TRBJ2-3; cdr3_nt: TGTGCCAGCAGCCTTGGACCCAGAGACACAGATACGCAGTATTTT; cdr3_aa: CASSLGPRDTDTQYF
d_call: TRBD1; v_call: TRBV6-5; clone_size: .; j_call: TRBJ1-2; cdr3_nt: TGTGCCAGCAGGGTGGGGACAGTCGGTGGCTACACCTTC; cdr3_aa: CASRVGTVGGYTF
d_call: .; v_call: TRBV18; clone_size: few; j_call: TRBJ2-1; cdr3_nt: TGTGCCAGCTCACCACCGGTGGACGTCCAACATACCCAGCAGTTCTTC; cdr3_aa: CASSPPVDVQHTQQFF
d_call: .; v_call: TRBV29-1; clone_size: .; j_call: TRBJ2-1; cdr3_nt: TGCAGCGTTGAAGGACTGAAAGGGGTGAATGAGCAGTTCTTC; cdr3_aa: CSVEGLKGVNEQFF
d_call: .; v_call: TRBV5-1; clone_size: few; j_call: TRBJ2-7; cdr3_nt: TGCGCCAGCAGCTTGCTTGGGCAGGCGCCTTACGAGCAGTACTTC; cdr3_aa: CASSLLGQAPYEQYF
d_call: .; v_call: TRBV19; clone_size: once; j_call: TRBJ1-4; cdr3_nt: TGTGCCAGTAATAGAGAACCTTATGAAAAACTGTTTTTT; cdr3_aa: CASNREPYEKLFF
d_call: .; v_call: TRBV6-5; clone_size: .; j_call: TRBJ1-4; cdr3_nt: TGTGCCAGCAGCTCCCAGGCTTTCCCTAATGAAAAACTGTTTTTT; cdr3_aa: CASSSQAFPNEKLFF
d_call: TRBD2; v_call: TRBV7-9; clone_size: .; j_call: TRBJ2-3; cdr3_nt: TGTGCCAGCAGCTTAGTCCCCCACAGCGGGGGCACAGATACGCAGTATTTT; cdr3_aa: CASSLVPHSGGTDTQYF
d_call: .; v_call: TRBV5-6; clone_size: .; j_call: TRBJ1-2; cdr3_nt: TGTGCCAGCAGCCGGTACCATAAGGACGAGGTCGGGTATGGCTACACCTTC; cdr3_aa: CASSRYHKDEVGYGYTF
d_call: TRBD1; v_call: TRBV7-9; clone_size: .; j_call: TRBJ1-2; cdr3_nt: TGTGCCAGCAGCTCCGCGCCGGGACAGCTTAACTCTTATGGCTACACCTTC; cdr3_aa: CASSSAPGQLNSYGYTF
d_call: TRBD1; v_call: TRBV29-1; clone_size: .; j_call: TRBJ1-2; cdr3_nt: TGCAGCGTCGTAGGACAGGGGGCTAACTATGGCTACACCTTC; cdr3_aa: CSVVGQGANYGYTF
d_call: .; v_call: TRBV10-3; clone_size: .; j_call: TRBJ2-1; cdr3_nt: TGTGCCATCCAGGGGTCTAATAATGAGCAGTTCTTC; cdr3_aa: CAIQGSNNEQFF
d_call: TRBD1; v_call: TRBV5-1; clone_size: .; j_call: TRBJ1-2; cdr3_nt: TGCGCCAGCAGCTTGGCCCCGACAGGGGACCACACCTTC; cdr3_aa: CASSLAPTGDHTF
d_call: .; v_call: TRBV3-1/TRBV3-2; clone_size: .; j_call: TRBJ1-1; cdr3_nt: TGTGCCAGCAGCACATTAACAGGGAACACTGAAGCTTTCTTT; cdr3_aa: CASSTLTGNTEAFF
d_call: .; v_call: TRBV18; clone_size: .; j_call: TRBJ2-4; cdr3_nt: TGTGCCAGCTCACCAGGAGTTCCTGGGACGATAGCCAAAAACATTCAGTACTTC; cdr3_aa: CASSPGVPGTIAKNIQYF
d_call: .; v_call: TRBV3-1/TRBV3-2; clone_size: .; j_call: TRBJ2-7; cdr3_nt: TGTGCCAGCAGCCAAGGTCTAAGGGACGGTGGCTTACCCGAGCAGTACTTC; cdr3_aa: CASSQGLRDGGLPEQYF
d_call: .; v_call: TRBV2; clone_size: .; j_call: TRBJ1-5; cdr3_nt: TGTGCCAGCAGGGCGGGGAGTGGAGGACAGCCCCAGCATTTT; cdr3_aa: CASRAGSGGQPQHF
d_call: TRBD1; v_call: TRBV7-8; clone_size: .; j_call: TRBJ2-5; cdr3_nt: TGTGCCAGCAGCTTGGCCGGACAGGGCGGCGAGACCCAGTACTTC; cdr3_aa: CASSLAGQGGETQYF
d_call: .; v_call: TRBV7-9; clone_size: .; j_call: TRBJ2-7; cdr3_nt: TGTGCCAGCAGCTTCCGCGGACACAGAGAGGGGGGAGAGCAGTACTTC; cdr3_aa: CASSFRGHREGGEQYF
d_call: .; v_call: TRBV5-6; clone_size: .; j_call: TRBJ2-7; cdr3_nt: TGTGCCAGCGGCAGATACGAGCAGTACTTC; cdr3_aa: CASGRYEQYF
d_call: TRBD1; v_call: TRBV19; clone_size: .; j_call: TRBJ1-2; cdr3_nt: TGTGCCAGTAGTCCCTCTCCTGGACAGGTTCTTTCTAACTATGGCTACACCTTC; cdr3_aa: CASSPSPGQVLSNYGYTF
d_call: TRBD1; v_call: TRBV18; clone_size: .; j_call: TRBJ1-1; cdr3_nt: TGTGCCAGCTCACCCTTCGACAGGGCTGGTACTGAAGCTTTCTTT; cdr3_aa: CASSPFDRAGTEAFF
d_call: .; v_call: TRBV18; clone_size: .; j_call: TRBJ1-2; cdr3_nt: TGTGCCAGCTCCGCGACGGAATCCCGATATGGCTACACCTTC; cdr3_aa: CASSATESRYGYTF
d_call: .; v_call: TRBV18; clone_size: .; j_call: TRBJ1-5; cdr3_nt: TGTGCCAGCTCACCGCTGGGCGGGGGGTATAGCAATCAGCCCCAGCATTTT; cdr3_aa: CASSPLGGGYSNQPQHF
d_call: .; v_call: TRBV5-5; clone_size: .; j_call: TRBJ1-5; cdr3_nt: TGTGCCAGCACCGCCCGGGACACCCTCAATCAGCCCCAGCATTTT; cdr3_aa: CASTARDTLNQPQHF
d_call: TRBD2; v_call: TRBV11-2; clone_size: .; j_call: TRBJ2-7; cdr3_nt: TGTGCCAGCAGCTCCCCAGGCGGGAGGTACGAGCAGTACTTC; cdr3_aa: CASSSPGGRYEQYF
d_call: .; v_call: TRBV7-9; clone_size: .; j_call: TRBJ1-4; cdr3_nt: TGTGCCAGCAGCACTAGCACAGTACCCAATGAAAAACTGTTTTTT; cdr3_aa: CASSTSTVPNEKLFF
d_call: .; v_call: TRBV5-1; clone_size: .; j_call: TRBJ1-1; cdr3_nt: TGCGCCAGCAGCTCGGACCTCCCTGCGAACACTGAAGCTTTCTTT; cdr3_aa: CASSSDLPANTEAFF
d_call: TRBD2; v_call: TRBV5-1; clone_size: .; j_call: TRBJ2-7; cdr3_nt: TGCGCCAGCAGCCGAAGTAGCGGGGGGCCATCCTACGAGCAGTACTTC; cdr3_aa: CASSRSSGGPSYEQYF
d_call: TRBD1; v_call: TRBV27; clone_size: .; j_call: TRBJ1-2; cdr3_nt: TGTGCCAGCAGTCCCGGGACAGGCTATGGCTACACCTTC; cdr3_aa: CASSPGTGYGYTF
d_call: TRBD1; v_call: TRBV5-1; clone_size: .; j_call: TRBJ1-1; cdr3_nt: TGCGCCAGCAGCCCTACAGGGGGCGGGAGAAACACTGAAGCTTTCTTT; cdr3_aa: CASSPTGGGRNTEAFF
d_call: TRBD2; v_call: TRBV7-2; clone_size: .; j_call: TRBJ2-3; cdr3_nt: TGTGCCAGCAGCTTAGTAGCGGGGGGCACAGATACGCAGTATTTT; cdr3_aa: CASSLVAGGTDTQYF
d_call: .; v_call: TRBV11-2; clone_size: .; j_call: TRBJ1-3; cdr3_nt: TGTGCCAGCAGCTTAGATCTATTAGACACCATATATTTT; cdr3_aa: CASSLDLLDTIYF
d_call: TRBD2; v_call: TRBV6-1; clone_size: .; j_call: TRBJ2-3; cdr3_nt: TGTGCCAGCAGTGAAGCGAGTCTAGCGGGAGGGCCAGATACGCAGTATTTT; cdr3_aa: CASSEASLAGGPDTQYF
d_call: .; v_call: TRBV5-1; clone_size: .; j_call: TRBJ2-2; cdr3_nt: TGCGCCAGCAGCCCCAGGATCCCCGGGGAGCTGTTTTTT; cdr3_aa: CASSPRIPGELFF
d_call: TRBD2; v_call: TRBV29-1; clone_size: few; j_call: TRBJ2-7; cdr3_nt: TGCAGCGTTGGGGACTACTCCTACGAGCAGTACTTC; cdr3_aa: CSVGDYSYEQYF
d_call: TRBD2; v_call: TRBV7-7; clone_size: .; j_call: TRBJ2-1; cdr3_nt: TGTGCCAGCAGCTTAGCTAGCGGGAAGGGATATGAGCAGTTCTTC; cdr3_aa: CASSLASGKGYEQFF
d_call: .; v_call: TRBV6-1; clone_size: .; j_call: TRBJ1-1; cdr3_nt: TGTGCCAGCAGTGAATCTCAGCGGGTGGCTGAAGCTTTCTTT; cdr3_aa: CASSESQRVAEAFF
d_call: .; v_call: TRBV5-4; clone_size: .; j_call: TRBJ1-1; cdr3_nt: TGTGCCACCGCCGGAGGGAGGAGCACTGAAGCTTTCTTT; cdr3_aa: CATAGGRSTEAFF
d_call: .; v_call: TRBV20-1; clone_size: .; j_call: TRBJ1-2; cdr3_nt: TGCAGTGCCTTTGTAGGGTTTGGCTACACCTTC; cdr3_aa: CSAFVGFGYTF
d_call: .; v_call: TRBV5-1; clone_size: .; j_call: TRBJ1-3; cdr3_nt: TGCGCCAGCAGCAGCGGACAGACGTTCTCTGGAAACACCATATATTTT; cdr3_aa: CASSSGQTFSGNTIYF
d_call: TRBD1; v_call: TRBV6-2/TRBV6-3; clone_size: .; j_call: TRBJ1-2; cdr3_nt: TGTGCCAGCAGTTACGGCGGGACAGGGAATGGCTACACCTTC; cdr3_aa: CASSYGGTGNGYTF
d_call: .; v_call: TRBV4-1; clone_size: once; j_call: TRBJ2-1; cdr3_nt: TGCGCCAGCAGCCAAGATCGGGGGTTGGCAGGGGCGGATGAGCAGTTCTTC; cdr3_aa: CASSQDRGLAGADEQFF
d_call: TRBD1; v_call: TRBV11-3; clone_size: .; j_call: TRBJ2-1; cdr3_nt: TGTGCCAGCAGCTTCGGACAGGGGTACAATGAGCAGTTCTTC; cdr3_aa: CASSFGQGYNEQFF
d_call: .; v_call: TRBV6-5; clone_size: .; j_call: TRBJ1-3; cdr3_nt: TGTGCCAGCAGTCGGGGCGGCTCTGGAAACACCATATATTTT; cdr3_aa: CASSRGGSGNTIYF
d_call: TRBD1; v_call: TRBV5-1; clone_size: once; j_call: TRBJ2-7; cdr3_nt: TGCGCCAGCAGCTATACAGGGGGCCGGGGCGAGCAGTACTTC; cdr3_aa: CASSYTGGRGEQYF